The T cell receptor (beta chain) described here comes from a study of CD8 T cells in Susac syndrome. The CDR3 totals 22 residues. With V trimmed by 0 bases and J by 0 bases, 14 bases remained unmatched. Germline V gene sequence: CDR1 LGHNT, CDR2 FRNRAP. Random hexamers were used to reverse transcribe an amount of about 0.5 to 1 ug RNA. One entry per CDR3 protein, called by TCRdb with MiXCR from the immunoSEQ multiplex PCR reads. The table has roughly 170,000 distinct CDR3 sequences, approximately 93% seen once. The sequence came from a human donor with multiple sclerosis. The specimen sequenced was CD4+ T cells from PBMCs. The gene calls are TRBV12-5 and TRBJ2-4; 13 nucleotides line up with TRBD2. Written as DNA, the CDR3 is TGTGCTAGTGGTTTGGTATCCCGGGGACTAGCGGGACCTAGGGTAGCCAAAAACATTCAGTACTTC. It translates to CASGLVSRGLAGPRVAKNIQYF.